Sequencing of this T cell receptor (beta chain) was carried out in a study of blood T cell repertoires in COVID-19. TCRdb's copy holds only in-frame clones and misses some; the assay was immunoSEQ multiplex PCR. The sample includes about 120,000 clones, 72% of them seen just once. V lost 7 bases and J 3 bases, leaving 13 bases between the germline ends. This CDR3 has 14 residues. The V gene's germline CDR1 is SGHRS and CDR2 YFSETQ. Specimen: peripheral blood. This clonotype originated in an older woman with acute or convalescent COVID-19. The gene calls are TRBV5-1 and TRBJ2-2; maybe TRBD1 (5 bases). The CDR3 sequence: CASSRPRDTGELFF. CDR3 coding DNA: TGCGCCAGCTCTAGGCCCAGGGACACCGGGGAGCTGTTTTTT.